Below are 7 T cell receptor beta chains sequenced from a single sample in a study of blood T cell repertoires in COVID-19. Measured with immunoSEQ multiplex PCR; TCRdb has only the in-frame clones, and not every one. Seen here are 200,000 to 250,000 clones, 84% observed once, and the top ten hold less than 7%. Material: PBMCs or T cells enriched from blood (not recorded which). The receptors shown here come from a woman aged 40 to 50 who had recovered from COVID-19.

The gene calls are TRBV29-1 and TRBJ2-2; TRBD2 matches at 8 bases. Germline CDR1 SQVTM, CDR2 ANQGSEA. J was trimmed by 1 base and V by 3 bases; bases with no gene match: 1. The CDR3 totals 14 residues. The DNA of the CDR3 is TGCAGCGTTGACCGGGAGGGGAACACCGGGGAGCTGTTTTTT. The encoded protein is CSVDREGNTGELFF.

This clone showed up just a few times. The chain combines TRBV7-2 with TRBJ2-5, with TRBD2 matching over 9 bases. This CDR3 comprises 15 residues. The ends lost 2 bases at V and 5 bases at J; junction bases unmatched: 6. Germline CDR1 and CDR2: SGHTA and FQGNSA. The DNA for the CDR3 is TGTGCCAGCAGCTTATATGCGGGAGGGGAGGAGACCCAGTACTTC. Translated: CASSLYAGGEETQYF.

The rearrangement joins TRBV12-3 or TRBV12-4 to TRBJ2-7; TRBD1 might be the D (6 bases). This CDR3 is built from 12 residues. Trimming left V 3 bases short and J 6 bases short, with 9 bases between. The CDR3 DNA reads as TGTGCCAGCAGTTTGCTAGGGGGCGAGCAGTACGTC. Translating gives CASSLLGGEQYV.

The rearrangement uses TRBV18 and TRBJ1-1; 7 positions agree with TRBD1. This CDR3 contains 16 residues. From germline, CDR1 is KGHSH and CDR2 LQKENI. Trimming took 6 bases from V and 5 from J; bases not matched to a gene: 15. The CDR3 DNA reads as TGTGCCAGCTCGCTCGAACCGACAGGGTTAAGAACTGAAGCTTTCTTT. It translates to CASSLEPTGLRTEAFF.

The gene calls are TRBV11-2 and TRBJ2-1; 13 nucleotides line up with TRBD2. CDR1 is SGHAT and CDR2 is FQNNGV in the germline V gene. Trimming at V came to 6 bases and at J to 5 bases, leaving 7 bases not matched to a gene. This CDR3 comprises 16 residues. Here the CDR3 DNA reads TGTGCCAGCAGGTACACTAGCGGGAGGGCCAACAATGAGCAGTTCTTC. Protein: CASRYTSGRANNEQFF.

The chain links TRBV18 to TRBJ2-5, with a possible D match to TRBD2 (7 bases). The CDR3 contains 14 residues. V dropped 3 bases and J dropped 5 bases, with 13 bases sitting between them. Germline V gene sequence: CDR1 KGHSH, CDR2 LQKENI. The DNA of the CDR3 is TGTGCCAGCTCACCGACACAGGGAGGGGAGACCCAGTACTTC. Translating gives CASSPTQGGETQYF.

This clone was counted a single time. The V and J genes are TRBV27 and TRBJ2-5; weak D call: TRBD2 (5 bases). Germline-derived CDR1 and CDR2 are MNHEY and SMNVEV (reference sequence). This CDR3 region has 13 residues. V was cut by 3 bases and J by 3 bases, with 8 bases left in between. The CDR3 bases are TGTGCCAGCAGTTTGACGAGGGAAGAGACCCAGTACTTC. Residues: CASSLTREETQYF.